Sequencing of this T cell receptor beta chain was carried out in a study of shared clonotypes between healthy human individuals. In the study overall: Contributing individuals were a couple of females and a few males aged 18 to 49.

From germline, CDR1 is SGHTA and CDR2 FQGNSA. V was cut by 0 bases and J by 6 bases, with 3 bases left in between. This CDR3 has 12 amino acids. Clones were sequenced by immunoSEQ multiplex PCR, and TCRdb holds only the in-frame ones, with some missing. The sample has nearly 1,000,000 clones, approximately 80% seen once. This clone was counted a few times. The sample has other DNA sequences that encode this CDR3 too. The sample was memory CD4+ T cells sorted from blood. The subset: CD45RA-negative fraction. The chain couples TRBV7-2 to TRBJ2-1, with D hard to call. This TCR was recovered from a man younger than 35 in good health. The CDR3 sequence is CASSLALNEQFF. The CDR3 coding sequence is TGTGCCAGCAGCTTAGCGCTCAATGAGCAGTTCTTC.